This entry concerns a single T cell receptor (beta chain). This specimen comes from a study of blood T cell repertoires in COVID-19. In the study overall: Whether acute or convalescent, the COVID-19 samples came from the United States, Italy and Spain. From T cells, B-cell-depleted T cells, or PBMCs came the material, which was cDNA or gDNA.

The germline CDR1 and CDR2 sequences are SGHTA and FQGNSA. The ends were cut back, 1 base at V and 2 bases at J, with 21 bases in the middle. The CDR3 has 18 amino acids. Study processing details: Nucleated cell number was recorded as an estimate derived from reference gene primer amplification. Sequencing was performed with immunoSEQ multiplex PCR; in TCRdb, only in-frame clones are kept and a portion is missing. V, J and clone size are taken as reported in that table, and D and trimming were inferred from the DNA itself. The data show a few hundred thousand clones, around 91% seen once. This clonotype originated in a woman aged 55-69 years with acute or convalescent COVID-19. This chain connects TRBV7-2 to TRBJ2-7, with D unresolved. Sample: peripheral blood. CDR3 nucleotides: TGTGCCAGCAGCTTAGATGTTAAAGATGGCGGTTCCCCCTACGAGCAGTACTTC. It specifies CASSLDVKDGGSPYEQYF.